One sample yielded the 27 T cell receptor beta chains listed below, sequenced in a study of cytomegalovirus exposure and HLA in healthy donors. In the PCR, 60 Vbeta and 13 Jbeta primers were used. Only in-frame clones appear in the TCRdb table, and some are missing; sequencing was by immunoSEQ multiplex PCR. Found here are more than 90,000 clones, about four fifths of them singletons; the top ten hold roughly 3.8%. Sequenced sample: PBMCs. The source of these receptors is a man aged 50 to 60 in good health and CMV-seronegative.

This clone was seen only once. This sequence joins TRBV28 and TRBJ2-7; 9 bases are a match to TRBD2. From germline, CDR1 is MDHEN and CDR2 SYDVKM. The V segment lost 5 bases and the J segment 4 bases; nucleotides outside the gene matches: 6. CDR3 length equals 14 residues. The CDR3 is CASSPGTSSYEQYF. CDR3 sequence (DNA): TGTGCCAGCAGTCCGGGGACTAGCAGTTACGAGCAGTACTTC.

This clone was seen a handful of times. The chain combines TRBV7-9 with TRBJ2-7; D perhaps matches TRBD2 (6 bases). Germline values: CDR1 SEHNR, CDR2 FQNEAQ (reference sequence). The CDR3 consists of 15 residues. Trimming stripped 6 bases from V and 3 bases from J, with 18 bases between. The CDR3 loop is CASSPELGGLYEQYF. The DNA for the CDR3 is TGTGCCAGCAGTCCCGAACTGGGAGGTCTCTACGAGCAGTACTTC.

V is TRBV5-1 and J is TRBJ2-3; possible D gene TRBD1, 6 bases. The V and J ends lost 1 base and 2 bases respectively, with 8 bases between them. The germline V gene encodes CDR1 SGHRS and CDR2 YFSETQ. The CDR3 sequence is 14 residues long. This CDR3 reads CASSLQGSTDTQYF. The CDR3 coding sequence is TGCGCCAGCAGCTTGCAGGGGTCCACAGATACGCAGTATTTT.

V is TRBV29-1 and J is TRBJ2-3, with TRBD2 identical over 8 bases. From germline, CDR1 is SQVTM and CDR2 ANQGSEA. After removal of 2 bases from V and 2 bases from J, the junction contained 3 bases not matched to a gene. The CDR3 spans 14 residues. CDR3 sequence reads: CSVELAGPTDTQYF. The CDR3 coding sequence is TGCAGCGTTGAACTAGCGGGTCCCACAGATACGCAGTATTTT.

This clone occurred a few times. The chain combines TRBV5-1 with TRBJ2-1, with D possibly being TRBD2 (7 bases). Per the germline V gene, CDR1 is SGHRS and CDR2 is YFSETQ. V was shortened by 1 base and J by 5 bases, with 16 bases between the two germline ends. The CDR3 extends over 16 amino acids. For the CDR3, the DNA is TGCGCCAGCAGCTTGCGTCCGGGGGGACAAAACAATGAGCAGTTCTTC. Translating it yields CASSLRPGGQNNEQFF.

The chain combines TRBV5-4 with TRBJ2-3; TRBD2 aligns across 12 bases. The CDR3 is 16 residues long. Trimming took 3 bases from V and 1 from J; bases not matched to a gene: 3. Germline CDR1 SGHNT, CDR2 YYREEE (reference sequence). CDR3 nucleotide sequence: TGTGCCAGCAGCTCTCCTAGCGGGAGGGGCACAGATACGCAGTATTTT. Protein product: CASSSPSGRGTDTQYF. Combining the CDR3 with reference TRBV5-4 and TRBJ2-3 gives the whole variable domain ETGVTQSPTHLIKTRGQQVTLRCSSQSGHNTVSWYQQALGQGPQFIFQYYREEENGRGNFPPRFSGLQFPNYSSELNVNALELDDSALYLCASSSPSGRGTDTQYFGPGTRLTVL.

This chain uses TRBV9 with TRBJ2-3; D gene unclear. Germline V CDR1 and CDR2: SGDLS, YYNGEE. The V gene lost 0 bases and the J gene lost 0 bases, with 14 bases spanning the gap. This CDR3 has 17 residues. The CDR3 is CASSVVDGSGSTDTQYF. The CDR3 nucleotides are TGTGCCAGCAGCGTAGTTGATGGTTCGGGTAGCACAGATACGCAGTATTTT.

This chain joins TRBV6-5 and TRBJ2-4; 7 bases match TRBD1. The V segment lost 5 bases and the J segment 4 bases; nucleotides outside the gene matches: 5. CDR1 is MNHEY and CDR2 is SVGAGI in the germline V gene. This CDR3 is 14 amino acids long. As DNA, the CDR3 is TGTGCCAGCAGTCCCGGGACAGCAAAAAACATTCAGTACTTC. It specifies CASSPGTAKNIQYF.

The chain carries TRBV6-5 and TRBJ1-1, with D unclear. The CDR3 is made up of 13 amino acids. CDR1 is MNHEY, CDR2 SVGAGI, per germline. V gave up 7 bases and J gave up 1 base, with 10 bases separating them. The CDR3 reads CASTPRRNTEAFF. The CDR3 bases are TGTGCCAGCACCCCGAGGCGGAACACTGAAGCTTTCTTT.

V and J are TRBV11-2 and TRBJ2-7, with 9 positions matching TRBD1. V shed 4 bases, J shed 2 bases, and the junction held 3 bases outside the gene matches. CDR3 size: 14 residues. CDR1 and CDR2 (germline): SGHAT, FQNNGV. The CDR3 sequence: CASSSGQGAYEQYF. The DNA for the CDR3 is TGTGCCAGCAGCTCGGGACAGGGCGCCTACGAGCAGTACTTC.

DNA of the CDR3: TGTGCCAGTAGTACCTTGTCGGAGGGCAACACTGAAGCTTTCTTT. Translated: CASSTLSEGNTEAFF. V and J are TRBV19 and TRBJ1-1; D gene unclear. The germline V gene encodes CDR1 LNHDA and CDR2 SQIVND (reference sequence). CDR3 length: 15 residues. V was shortened by 4 bases and J by 2 bases, with 14 bases between the two germline ends.

This sequence joins TRBV10-3 and TRBJ2-7, with 10 bases matching TRBD1. After removal of 10 bases from V and 3 bases from J, the junction contained 9 bases not matched to a gene. Germline CDR1 reads ENHRY; CDR2 reads SYGVKD. The CDR3 runs to 14 residues. This chain's CDR3 is CATRWDRGVYEQYF. In DNA form, the CDR3 reads TGTGCCACCCGCTGGGACAGGGGTGTCTACGAGCAGTACTTC.

The chain couples TRBV7-9 to TRBJ2-1; D uncertain. Trimming took 5 bases from V and 9 from J, leaving 11 bases between them. The CDR3 consists of 12 residues. Germline assignment: CDR1 SEHNR and CDR2 FQNEAQ (reference sequence). Here the CDR3 reads CASSPAEVEQFF. CDR3 nucleotide sequence: TGTGCCAGCAGCCCCGCCGAGGTTGAGCAGTTCTTC. The full variable domain, its missing parts supplied by reference TRBV7-9 and TRBJ2-1, is DTGVSQNPRHKITKRGQNVTFRCDPISEHNRLYWYRQTLGQGPEFLTYFQNEAQLEKSRLLSDRFSAERPKGSFSTLEIQRTEQGDSAMYLCASSPAEVEQFFGPGTRLTVL.

The count of this clone is one. V usage is TRBV4-3 and J usage is TRBJ2-3; D may be TRBD2 (6 bases). This CDR3 is 15 amino acids long. The V end lost 3 bases, the J end lost 3 bases, and 13 bases lay between the germline ends. The germline CDR1 and CDR2 sequences are LGHNA and YSLEER. This CDR3 reads CASSHGGRTTDTQYF. The CDR3 DNA reads as TGCGCCAGCAGCCACGGGGGACGGACTACAGATACGCAGTATTTT.

V is TRBV30 and J is TRBJ1-4, with TRBD1 matching over 11 bases. The V gene's germline CDR1 is GTSNPN and CDR2 SVGIG (reference sequence). The CDR3 length is 14 residues. V was pared by 5 bases and J by 4 bases, with 3 bases of the junction left unmatched. The CDR3 here is CAWGTGGLNEKLFF. The CDR3 nucleotides read TGTGCCTGGGGGACAGGGGGGCTTAATGAAAAACTGTTTTTT.

The chain is built from TRBV5-4 and TRBJ2-7; TRBD1 matches at 9 bases. The junction had 6 bases not matched to a gene; V was cut back by 4 bases and J by 4 bases. The CDR3 consists of 14 residues. Per the germline V gene, CDR1 is SGHNT and CDR2 is YYREEE (reference sequence). The DNA of the CDR3 is TGTGCCAGCAGCAAGAAGACAGGGGGGTACGAGCAGTACTTC. Translating gives CASSKKTGGYEQYF.

The chain employs TRBV28 and TRBJ2-7; TRBD1 agrees at 7 bases. CDR1 and CDR2 (germline): MDHEN, SYDVKM. CDR3 length: 13 residues. J gave up 6 bases and V 10 bases, and 12 bases lay outside the gene matches. The CDR3 DNA reads TGTGCCACCGTTCCGGGACAGACTGGCGAGCAGTACTTC. This sequence encodes CATVPGQTGEQYF.

With regard to this clone: Other DNA sequences of this sample code for an identical CDR3. The chain uses TRBV6-1 and TRBJ2-7; 8 bases agree with TRBD1. This CDR3 contains 13 residues. Trimming removed 6 bases from V and 3 bases from J; junction bases left unmatched: 4. Germline V gene lookup returns CDR1 MNHNS and CDR2 SASEGT. This chain's CDR3 is CASRAGQGYEQYF. DNA for the CDR3: TGTGCCAGCAGGGCTGGACAGGGCTACGAGCAGTACTTC.

This chain joins TRBV5-5 and TRBJ1-1; possibly TRBD1 for D (6 bases). Trimming cost V 0 bases and J 1 base, with 16 bases left between them. The CDR3 runs 17 residues. In germline, CDR1 is SGHKS, CDR2 YYEKEE (reference sequence). CDR3 amino acids: CASSLDIGRGSNTEAFF. The CDR3 coding sequence is TGTGCCAGCAGCTTGGACATAGGCAGGGGATCGAACACTGAAGCTTTCTTT.

The chain is built from TRBV18 and TRBJ2-3, with 9 bases identical to TRBD1. This CDR3 is 14 amino acids long. Germline CDR1 is KGHSH and CDR2 is LQKENI. Trimming removed 2 bases from V and 6 bases from J; junction bases left unmatched: 3. CDR3 sequence (DNA): TGTGCCAGCTCACCAAACGACAGGGGGGATACGCAGTATTTT. Its translation is CASSPNDRGDTQYF.

The count of this clone is one. The rearrangement links TRBV7-2 to TRBJ1-3; unclear D gene. This CDR3 is built from 15 residues. Trimming took 1 base from V and 3 from J, leaving 10 bases between them. Germline V gene lookup returns CDR1 SGHTA and CDR2 FQGNSA. DNA for the CDR3: TGTGCCAGCAGCTTAGTAGGAGGGAGTGGAAACACCATATATTTT. This codes for CASSLVGGSGNTIYF.

This chain joins TRBV27 and TRBJ1-1, with D tentatively TRBD1 (6 bases). The germline V gene encodes CDR1 MNHEY and CDR2 SMNVEV (reference sequence). Trimming took 7 bases from V and 0 from J, leaving 18 bases between them. This CDR3 spans 16 amino acids. The CDR3 region is CASIPVGGRMNTEAFF. CDR3 DNA sequence: TGTGCCAGCATTCCCGTCGGGGGGCGGATGAACACTGAAGCTTTCTTT.

This clone is a singleton in its sample. The gene calls are TRBV27 and TRBJ2-2; D perhaps matches TRBD1 (5 bases). V lost 5 bases and J lost 3, with 10 bases in between. This CDR3 is built from 14 residues. Germline CDR1 is MNHEY and CDR2 is SMNVEV (reference sequence). CDR3: CASSRQTYTGELFF. CDR3 in DNA: TGTGCCAGCAGTAGACAGACCTACACCGGGGAGCTGTTTTTT.

The V gene is TRBV6-1, the J gene TRBJ1-5; possible D gene TRBD1, 6 bases. Germline V gives CDR1 MNHNS, CDR2 SASEGT. This CDR3 contains 14 residues. V was pared by 6 bases and J by 0 bases, with 9 bases between. The CDR3 protein is CASRQGNSNQPQHF. The CDR3 DNA is TGTGCCAGCAGACAGGGTAATAGCAATCAGCCCCAGCATTTT.

The CDR3 sequence is CASSFTSGPYEQYF. As DNA, the CDR3 is TGTGCCAGCAGCTTTACTAGCGGACCTTACGAGCAGTACTTC. The chain combines TRBV7-2 with TRBJ2-7; TRBD2 aligns across 8 bases. CDR3 length: 14 residues. The junction had 5 bases not matched to a gene; V was cut back by 3 bases and J by 4 bases. Germline V gives CDR1 SGHTA, CDR2 FQGNSA.

Only a few counts were recorded for this clone. V and J are TRBV27 and TRBJ2-1; tentatively, D is TRBD2 (6 bases). There are 19 residues in the CDR3. Trimming pared 6 bases from V and 6 bases from J, leaving 30 bases between. Germline CDR1 MNHEY, CDR2 SMNVEV (reference sequence). The CDR3 loop reads CASRPDLFDGEEWSNEQFF. The CDR3 DNA reads TGTGCCAGCAGACCCGACCTCTTCGACGGGGAGGAGTGGAGCAATGAGCAGTTCTTC.

V gene TRBV5-1 combines with J gene TRBJ2-7, with D possibly being TRBD2 (5 bases). This CDR3 comprises 15 residues. Trimming shortened V by 2 bases and J by 6 bases, and 18 bases separated the two germline ends. From germline, CDR1 is SGHRS and CDR2 YFSETQ. CDR3 nucleotide sequence: TGCGCCAGCAGCTTTCTTACAGCTGAGGGCGGCGAGCAGTACTTC. Translating it yields CASSFLTAEGGEQYF.